The 11 T cell receptor beta chains listed next were all sequenced from one sample in a study of T cell repertoires and Cas9 in healthy adults (dated 2018 in TCRdb). Libraries came from the immunoSEQ multiplex PCR assay. What TCRdb holds here is the immuneACCESS table cut down to in-frame rearrangements. Part of the clones is not present; checked against another copy, under half of the missing clones reflect an unresolved V gene, and the others are unexplained. The sample table lists 20,000 to 25,000 clones, around 93% of them with a count of one. The ten largest clones capture 0.84% of the sample. The specimen was CD4+ effector T cells (CD127+, CD25-, CD137-, CD154-) from PBMCs; culture status not recorded. These TCRs come from a human donor in good health.

To note about this clone: In the same sample, other DNA sequences code for this CDR3. The chain recombines TRBV19 with TRBJ1-5; TRBD1 matches 7 bases. Germline V lookup: CDR1 LNHDA, CDR2 SQIVND (reference sequence). The V gene end was trimmed by 5 bases and the J gene end by 6 bases; junction bases not matched to a gene: 10. This CDR3 is built from 15 residues. DNA of the CDR3: TGTGCCAGTAGTTGGACAGGCCCTCCAATTCAGCCCCAGCATTTT. The encoded protein is CASSWTGPPIQPQHF.

This chain connects TRBV7-2 to TRBJ1-2; perhaps TRBD1 as D (5 bases). The CDR3 runs 16 residues. Trimming removed 5 bases at V and 4 bases at J, with 20 bases between. Germline V gives CDR1 SGHTA, CDR2 FQGNSA. CDR3 in amino acids: CASSPGGETPSYGYTF. CDR3 sequence (DNA): TGTGCCAGCAGCCCGGGAGGGGAGACGCCGTCCTATGGCTACACCTTC.

The rearrangement joins TRBV28 to TRBJ2-3; D is undetermined. This CDR3 region has 15 residues. Trimming stripped 6 bases from V and 4 bases from J, with 17 bases between. CDR1 is MDHEN and CDR2 is SYDVKM in the germline V gene. CDR3 residues: CASRAHSGIPDTQYF. CDR3 in DNA: TGTGCCAGCAGGGCGCACTCAGGCATCCCAGATACGCAGTATTTT. Full variable domain (remainder filled in from reference TRBV28 and TRBJ2-3): DVKVTQSSRYLVKRTGEKVFLECVQDMDHENMFWYRQDPGLGLRLIYFSYDVKMKEKGDIPEGYSVSREKKERFSLILESASTNQTSMYLCASRAHSGIPDTQYFGPGTRLTVL.

In this sample, this clone turned up a few times. The chain employs TRBV30 and TRBJ1-3; TRBD1 matches 7 bases. Germline V CDR1 and CDR2: GTSNPN, SVGIG (reference sequence). The CDR3 spans 17 residues. The V gene end was trimmed by 2 bases and the J gene end by 0 bases; junction bases not matched to a gene: 10. The CDR3 loop reads CAWSSREQGISGNTIYF. In nucleotides, the CDR3 is TGTGCCTGGAGTTCCAGGGAACAGGGGATCTCTGGAAACACCATATATTTT. Full variable domain (missing parts from reference TRBV30 and TRBJ1-3): SQTIHQWPATLVQPVGSPLSLECTVEGTSNPNLYWYRQAAGRGLQLLFYSVGIGQISSEVPQNLSASRPQDRQFILSSKKLLLSDSGFYLCAWSSREQGISGNTIYFGEGSWLTVV.

This clone was recorded only once. The chain joins TRBV19 to TRBJ2-6; tentatively, D is TRBD2 (5 bases). Germline values: CDR1 LNHDA, CDR2 SQIVND (reference sequence). The V gene lost 4 bases and the J gene lost 0 bases, with 22 bases spanning the gap. This CDR3 has 20 residues. The CDR3 here is CASSNEGPFYTPSGANVLTF. The CDR3 bases are TGTGCCAGTAGTAACGAGGGCCCTTTTTACACCCCCTCTGGGGCCAACGTCCTGACTTTC.

This chain connects TRBV7-2 to TRBJ2-1, with 9 bases aligning to TRBD2. Germline CDR1 SGHTA, CDR2 FQGNSA. CDR3 size: 15 residues. V shed 5 bases, J shed 4 bases, and the junction held 6 bases outside the gene matches. The CDR3 DNA reads TGTGCCAGCAGCCTTGCGGGGGGGCTTTACAATGAGCAGTTCTTC. This gives the protein CASSLAGGLYNEQFF. Complete variable domain (other parts from reference TRBV7-2 and TRBJ2-1): GAGVSQSPSNKVTEKGKDVELRCDPISGHTALYWYRQSLGQGLEFLIYFQGNSAPDKSGLPSDRFSAERTGGSVSTLTIQRTQQEDSAVYLCASSLAGGLYNEQFFGPGTRLTVL.

V and J are TRBV19 and TRBJ2-6; D remains unclear. CDR3 size: 13 residues. Germline CDR1 reads LNHDA; CDR2 reads SQIVND (reference sequence). Between the trimmed V and J ends, which lost 7 bases and 2 bases, there was a span of 6 bases. CDR3: CASINPGANVLTF. CDR3 coding DNA: TGTGCCAGTATCAATCCTGGGGCCAACGTCCTGACTTTC.

The V and J genes are TRBV15 and TRBJ1-5, with D possibly TRBD1 on 6 matching bases. V was clipped by 1 base and J by 5 bases, with 15 bases between them. This CDR3 region has 16 residues. Germline V gives CDR1 LNHNV, CDR2 YYDKDF (reference sequence). The CDR3 DNA is TGTGCCACCAGCAGAGGCAGAACAGGGCCTCATCAGCCCCAGCATTTT. Its protein product is CATSRGRTGPHQPQHF.

The V and J genes are TRBV30 and TRBJ2-1, with 7 bases that match TRBD2. Germline-derived CDR1 and CDR2 are GTSNPN and SVGIG (reference sequence). After removal of 0 bases from V and 9 bases from J, the junction contained 17 bases not matched to a gene. The CDR3 sequence is 17 residues long. In DNA form, the CDR3 reads TGTGCCTGGAGTGTACTCCGCGGGCCGCGGGAGAGAGGTGAGCAGTTCTTC. This translates into CAWSVLRGPRERGEQFF.

This rearrangement joins TRBV5-6 to TRBJ1-3; the match to TRBD1 covers 8 bases. The CDR3 is made up of 15 amino acids. V shed 2 bases and J 4 bases; nucleotides not matched to a gene: 5. CDR1 is SGHDT and CDR2 is YYEEEE in the germline V gene. The CDR3, as DNA: TGTGCCAGCAGCTTTCTGGACAGGGACGGAAACACCATATATTTT. Protein product: CASSFLDRDGNTIYF.

V is TRBV19 and J is TRBJ2-1; TRBD2 might be the D (6 bases). Germline-derived CDR1 and CDR2 are LNHDA and SQIVND (reference sequence). The CDR3 covers 17 residues. V was trimmed by 4 bases and J by 7 bases, leaving 23 bases between them. CDR3: CASSSLPGVNFGNEQFF. CDR3 in DNA: TGTGCCAGTAGTAGCCTCCCGGGAGTAAATTTCGGGAATGAGCAGTTCTTC.